One TCR beta chain is described in this entry. This table comes from immunoSEQ multiplex PCR, and its TCRdb copy is limited to in-frame clones, with some not included. Counted here are roughly 30,000 clones, approximately 93% occurring once; the ten biggest clones make up 0.83%. The sample is drawn from a study of blood T cell repertoires in COVID-19. Germline V lookup: CDR1 MDHEN, CDR2 SYDVKM. With 4 bases removed from V and 6 bases from J, the gap between germline ends came to 7 bases. The CDR3 runs to 11 residues. The V call is TRBV28, the J call TRBJ2-7; D gene ambiguous. The sample consisted of peripheral blood. The TCR comes from a woman aged 70-85 years with COVID-19, enrolled during active disease. The CDR3 here is CASSSRGEQYF. The CDR3 DNA reads as TGTGCCAGCAGTTCTAGAGGCGAGCAGTACTTC.